A single sample gave rise to the 19 T cell receptor beta chains below, sequenced in a study of cytomegalovirus exposure and HLA in healthy donors. The PCR had 60 Vbeta and 13 Jbeta primers. TCRdb's table, derived via immunoSEQ multiplex PCR, lists solely in-frame clones and lacks some. The repertoire holds 130,000 or so clones, less than 85% seen once, with 4.3% in the top ten. Material: PBMCs. These receptor sequences come from a man between 18 and 35 years old in good health and CMV-seropositive.

The chain combines TRBV11-2 with TRBJ2-5; no definite D call. The germline V and J ends were trimmed by 1 base and 5 bases, with 5 bases remaining between them. This CDR3 has 12 residues. Per germline, CDR1 SGHAT and CDR2 FQNNGV. The CDR3 reads CASSLVSETQYF. For the CDR3, the DNA is TGTGCCAGCAGCTTAGTTTCGGAGACCCAGTACTTC.

This clone is a singleton in its sample. V is TRBV27 and J is TRBJ1-1; D unresolved. V gave up 6 bases and J gave up 0 bases, with 20 bases separating them. Germline V gene data show CDR1 as MNHEY and CDR2 as SMNVEV (reference sequence). The CDR3 totals 17 residues. The CDR3 protein is CASSAPGGSFMNTEAFF. For the CDR3, the DNA is TGTGCCAGCAGCGCCCCGGGCGGGAGTTTTATGAACACTGAAGCTTTCTTT.

This clone came up a few times. This CDR3 is CSASDGVEAFF. In DNA form, the CDR3 reads TGCAGTGCTAGTGACGGGGTCGAAGCTTTCTTT. The chain carries TRBV20-1 and TRBJ1-1; D not certain. Germline CDR1 and CDR2: DFQATT and SNEGSKA (reference sequence). The CDR3 covers 11 residues. Trimming shortened V by 3 bases and J by 8 bases, and 10 bases separated the two germline ends.

This clone was observed a single time. The V and J genes are TRBV5-4 and TRBJ2-7; the D is unclear. Trimming left V 4 bases short and J 0 bases short, with 8 bases between. The CDR3 is 13 residues long. Germline assignment: CDR1 SGHNT and CDR2 YYREEE (reference sequence). The CDR3 DNA reads as TGTGCCAGCAGCCCAGGTTTCTCCTACGAGCAGTACTTC. Translating it yields CASSPGFSYEQYF.

This clone was recorded a few times. V gene TRBV19 combines with J gene TRBJ2-7; 7 positions match TRBD2. In germline, CDR1 is LNHDA, CDR2 SQIVND (reference sequence). The CDR3 length is 13 residues. V lost 5 bases to trimming and J lost 2 bases; unmatched junction nucleotides: 3. The DNA for the CDR3 is TGTGCCAGTAGTTACGGGAGGACCTACGAGCAGTACTTC. The encoded protein is CASSYGRTYEQYF.

The rearrangement links TRBV4-1 to TRBJ1-5; weak D call: TRBD1 (5 bases). The CDR3 covers 15 residues. CDR1 is MGHRA, CDR2 YSYEKL, per germline. V gave up 0 bases and J gave up 5 bases, with 11 bases separating them. The CDR3 here is CASSQDGGDHQPQHF. The CDR3 DNA follows: TGCGCCAGCAGCCAAGACGGGGGGGACCATCAGCCCCAGCATTTT.

The rearrangement links TRBV9 to TRBJ2-3, with D unresolved. The CDR3 runs 13 residues. From germline, CDR1 is SGDLS and CDR2 YYNGEE. With 0 bases removed from V and 5 bases from J, the gap between germline ends came to 7 bases. The CDR3 DNA reads TGTGCCAGCAGCGTAGCTGTCGGAGATACGCAGTATTTT. This encodes CASSVAVGDTQYF.

The chain couples TRBV5-4 to TRBJ2-1; 13 nucleotides align to TRBD2. V was pared by 5 bases and J by 8 bases, with 4 bases of the junction left unmatched. CDR1 and CDR2 (germline): SGHNT, YYREEE (reference sequence). CDR3 length: 14 amino acids. This CDR3 is CASRPTSGRDEQFF. CDR3 in DNA: TGTGCCAGCAGGCCCACTAGCGGGAGGGATGAGCAGTTCTTC.

The chain employs TRBV9 and TRBJ2-5; TRBD2 matches 9 bases. CDR3 length: 14 amino acids. Trimming took 4 bases from V and 3 from J; bases not matched to a gene: 4. The germline gives CDR1 SGDLS, CDR2 YYNGEE. CDR3 protein: CASSRSGGKETQYF. The CDR3 DNA sequence: TGTGCCAGCAGCCGGAGCGGGGGGAAAGAGACCCAGTACTTC.

The chain has TRBV5-6 and TRBJ1-1; 7 nucleotides match TRBD1. This CDR3 is 13 amino acids long. V was clipped by 0 bases and J by 6 bases; unmatched bases: 2. From germline, CDR1 is SGHDT and CDR2 YYEEEE. The CDR3 sequence is CASSLVGTAEAFF. As DNA, the CDR3 is TGTGCCAGCAGCTTGGTTGGGACAGCTGAAGCTTTCTTT.

V is TRBV21-1 and J is TRBJ1-4. TRBV21-1 is marked as a pseudogene. The CDR3 sequence is 14 residues long. The CDR3 sequence is CASQAGGVNEKLFF. CDR3 nucleotides: TGTGCCAGCCAGGCAGGCGGGGTTAACGAAAAACTGTTTTTT.

The chain recombines TRBV6-6 with TRBJ1-2; 7 bases align to TRBD1. Germline loops: CDR1 MNHNY, CDR2 SVGAGI (reference sequence). Trimming took 3 bases from V and 2 from J; bases not matched to a gene: 3. The CDR3 is made up of 14 amino acids. This CDR3 is CASSYLQGNYGYTF. In DNA, the CDR3 is TGTGCCAGCAGTTATTTACAGGGGAACTATGGCTACACCTTC.

V is TRBV7-9 and J is TRBJ1-5, with 7 bases identical to TRBD1. Per the germline V gene, CDR1 is SEHNR and CDR2 is FQNEAQ (reference sequence). The CDR3 loop spans 15 amino acids. The V and J ends lost 3 bases and 1 base, in that order; junction bases with no gene match: 3. The CDR3 loop is CASSFDRDSNQPQHF. Here the CDR3 DNA reads TGTGCCAGCAGCTTCGACAGGGACAGCAATCAGCCCCAGCATTTT.

This chain connects TRBV7-9 to TRBJ1-1, with TRBD1 as a possible D gene (6 bases). Per germline, CDR1 SEHNR and CDR2 FQNEAQ (reference sequence). V lost 6 bases and J 12 bases, leaving 17 bases between the germline ends. The CDR3 loop spans 12 amino acids. The CDR3 spells CASRQTGIGTFF. In DNA form, the CDR3 reads TGTGCCAGCAGACAAACAGGGATAGGGACTTTCTTT.

V usage is TRBV7-2 and J usage is TRBJ2-7; no clear D. Germline V gene sequence: CDR1 SGHTA, CDR2 FQGNSA. This CDR3 comprises 15 residues. Trimming pared 4 bases from V and 3 bases from J, leaving 16 bases between. CDR3 region: CASSYSSKLGYEQYF. CDR3 in DNA: TGTGCCAGCAGCTACAGCAGTAAACTCGGCTACGAGCAGTACTTC.

The rearrangement links TRBV7-6 to TRBJ1-4; TRBD1 is a possible D gene (6 bases). This CDR3 has 14 amino acids. The V and J ends lost 2 bases and 6 bases respectively, with 10 bases between them. CDR1 is SGHVS and CDR2 is FNYEAQ in the germline V gene. The CDR3 region has the DNA TGTGCCAGCAGCTTAAGGGCAGGGGATGAAAAACTGTTTTTT. Its protein product is CASSLRAGDEKLFF. The variable domain in full, completed from reference TRBV7-6 and TRBJ1-4, reads GAGVSQSPRYKVTKRGQDVALRCDPISGHVSLYWYRQALGQGPEFLTYFNYEAQQDKSGLPNDRFSAERPEGSISTLTIQRTEQRDSAMYRCASSLRAGDEKLFFGSGTQLSVL.

The chain joins TRBV9 to TRBJ2-1; no clear D. The germline gives CDR1 SGDLS, CDR2 YYNGEE. The CDR3 has 14 amino acids. The ends were cut back, 0 bases at V and 9 bases at J, with 13 bases in the middle. The CDR3 nucleotides read TGTGCCAGCAGCGTAGACCCCTCTATGAGTGAGCAGTTCTTC. As protein: CASSVDPSMSEQFF.

J is TRBJ2-1 and V is TRBV19; D may be TRBD2 (5 bases). V dropped 6 bases and J dropped 4 bases, with 13 bases sitting between them. Germline V CDR1 and CDR2: LNHDA, SQIVND (reference sequence). The CDR3 runs 14 residues. This CDR3 reads CASRIRETYNEQFF. For the CDR3, the DNA is TGTGCCAGTAGGATACGGGAAACATACAATGAGCAGTTCTTC.

This sequence joins TRBV5-6 and TRBJ1-2; perhaps TRBD1 as D (6 bases). V was shortened by 4 bases and J by 4 bases, with 20 bases between the two germline ends. The CDR3 runs to 16 residues. Germline V gene lookup returns CDR1 SGHDT and CDR2 YYEEEE. CDR3: CASSPETTGLSYGYTF. Written as DNA, the CDR3 is TGTGCCAGCAGCCCCGAAACTACAGGGTTGAGCTATGGCTACACCTTC.